This entry lists 25 T cell receptor beta chains sequenced from one sample in a study of control samples from healthy donors and cancer patients. Repertoires were generated with immunoSEQ multiplex PCR, while TCRdb's copy carries only in-frame clones and drops some. In the table there are more than 15,000 clones, approximately 90% of which are singletons. Sequences were obtained from PBMCs. The receptors come from a woman aged 55-70 years with head and neck cancer.

V gene TRBV19 combines with J gene TRBJ1-1; D unclear. V was cut by 5 bases and J by 0 bases, with 4 bases left in between. Per the germline V gene, CDR1 is LNHDA and CDR2 is SQIVND (reference sequence). The CDR3 totals 12 residues. The CDR3 DNA is TGTGCCAGTAGTTTTATGAACACTGAAGCTTTCTTT. Translated, it gives CASSFMNTEAFF.

The chain links TRBV27 to TRBJ2-7; 7 bases are a match to TRBD2. The CDR3 is 15 residues long. The trim removed 5 bases at V and 1 base at J, leaving 8 bases unmatched. The germline CDR1 and CDR2 sequences are MNHEY and SMNVEV (reference sequence). CDR3 sequence (DNA): TGTGCCAGCAGTCCCCGGGGAGGGGAATCCTACGAGCAGTACTTC. Translating it yields CASSPRGGESYEQYF.

The chain carries TRBV2 and TRBJ2-1, with 11 bases matching TRBD2. V was pared by 8 bases and J by 5 bases, with 8 bases of the junction left unmatched. Germline V gene data show CDR1 as SNHLY and CDR2 as FYNNEI. The CDR3 contains 15 residues. CDR3: CASERGTSGHNEQFF. For the CDR3, the DNA is TGTGCCAGCGAACGGGGGACTAGCGGACACAATGAGCAGTTCTTC.

V usage is TRBV4-1 and J usage is TRBJ1-3; 7 bases agree with TRBD1. The germline V gene encodes CDR1 MGHRA and CDR2 YSYEKL. This CDR3 has 16 amino acids. After removal of 3 bases from V and 4 bases from J, the junction contained 9 bases not matched to a gene. CDR3 sequence (DNA): TGCGCCAGCAGCCATTCACGGAGGGGGCGGGGAAACACCATATATTTT. Translation: CASSHSRRGRGNTIYF.

The rearrangement uses TRBV6-6 and TRBJ2-7, with D maybe TRBD2 (6 bases). The CDR3 is 15 residues long. The V gene's germline CDR1 is MNHNY and CDR2 SVGAGI (reference sequence). V lost 5 bases and J 3 bases, leaving 17 bases between the germline ends. CDR3 sequence reads: CASSPAAGRNYEQYF. The CDR3 region has the DNA TGTGCCAGCAGTCCCGCGGCGGGAAGAAACTACGAGCAGTACTTC.

This clone was counted between two and nine times. J is TRBJ2-2 and V is TRBV6-5, with TRBD2 matching 8 bases. Losses at the gene ends were 6 bases for V and 1 base for J; bases not matched to a gene: 4. Germline CDR1 reads MNHEY; CDR2 reads SVGAGI. This CDR3 region has 15 residues. The CDR3 spells CASRTSGVNTGELFF. The CDR3 DNA follows: TGTGCCAGCAGAACTAGCGGCGTGAACACCGGGGAGCTGTTTTTT.

The chain combines TRBV29-1 with TRBJ1-2; D is perhaps TRBD1 (6 bases). V was pared by 0 bases and J by 4 bases, with 21 bases between. CDR1 is SQVTM and CDR2 is ANQGSEA in the germline V gene. The CDR3 is 17 amino acids. The CDR3, as DNA: TGCAGCGTTGAAGAGGGAACAGGGCCCTTTAGGGGCTATGGCTACACCTTC. It is translated as CSVEEGTGPFRGYGYTF.

The chain carries TRBV5-8 and TRBJ1-5; no firm D call. The CDR3 length is 14 residues. Germline loops: CDR1 SGHTS, CDR2 YDEGEE. Between the trimmed V and J ends, which lost 4 bases and 0 bases, there was a span of 8 bases. CDR3 residues: CASSPEGSNQPQHF. The CDR3 nucleotides read TGTGCCAGCAGCCCGGAGGGTAGCAATCAGCCCCAGCATTTT.

This clone has a single count. The CDR3, as DNA: TGTGCCAGCAGCGGGGGTTCCTACAATGAGCAGTTCTTC. Translated, it gives CASSGGSYNEQFF. This chain links TRBV7-3 with TRBJ2-1, with D perhaps being TRBD1 or TRBD2 (5 bases each). The CDR3 is 13 residues long. V lost 5 bases and J 1 base, leaving 6 bases between the germline ends. Germline CDR1 reads SGHTA; CDR2 reads FQGTGA.

This chain links TRBV14 with TRBJ2-5; the D gene is possibly TRBD1 (5 bases). The ends were cut back, 0 bases at V and 0 bases at J, with 8 bases in the middle. The germline V gene encodes CDR1 SGHDN and CDR2 FVKESK. The CDR3 totals 15 residues. The CDR3 sequence: CASSQDTGYQETQYF. The CDR3 coding sequence is TGTGCCAGCAGCCAAGATACAGGTTACCAAGAGACCCAGTACTTC.

This chain joins TRBV27 and TRBJ2-1, with a tentative D call TRBD2 (6 bases). Germline V gene sequence: CDR1 MNHEY, CDR2 SMNVEV (reference sequence). V lost 4 bases and J 1 base, leaving 8 bases between the germline ends. The length of the CDR3 is 14 residues. The CDR3 here is CASSSEGSYNEQFF. Written as DNA, the CDR3 is TGTGCCAGCAGTTCGGAGGGATCCTACAATGAGCAGTTCTTC.

This clone was detected a few times. The chain combines TRBV14 with TRBJ2-7; 12 bases are shared with TRBD1. CDR1 is SGHDN, CDR2 FVKESK, per germline. The trim removed 4 bases at V and 3 bases at J, leaving 16 bases unmatched. This CDR3 comprises 19 residues. The DNA for the CDR3 is TGTGCCAGCAGCCCCGGGGACAGGGGGCGCGGTAGAGGCCACTACGAGCAGTACTTC. Translating it yields CASSPGDRGRGRGHYEQYF.

The V call is TRBV6-2 or TRBV6-3, the J call TRBJ1-5; D ambiguous. Germline loops: CDR1 MNHEY, CDR2 SVGEGT. Trimming left V 2 bases short and J 2 bases short, with 10 bases between. The length of the CDR3 is 15 residues. CDR3 in DNA: TGTGCCAGCAGTTACCGGGCCTTGGGCAATCAGCCCCAGCATTTT. It translates to CASSYRALGNQPQHF.

V is TRBV27 and J is TRBJ2-1; 13 bases match TRBD2. The CDR3 is 14 amino acids. Germline V lookup: CDR1 MNHEY, CDR2 SMNVEV (reference sequence). V dropped 7 bases and J dropped 7; count of bases not matched to a gene: 4. The CDR3 loop is CASKLAGGLNEQFF. The CDR3 DNA reads as TGTGCCAGCAAACTAGCGGGAGGGCTAAATGAGCAGTTCTTC.

CDR3: CSVERDRGQYF. CDR3 DNA sequence: TGCAGCGTTGAAAGGGACAGGGGGCAGTACTTC. The chain recombines TRBV29-1 with TRBJ2-5; 11 nucleotides line up with TRBD1. The CDR3 is 11 residues long. Trimming took 2 bases from V and 11 from J; bases not matched to a gene: 1. Germline V lookup: CDR1 SQVTM, CDR2 ANQGSEA.

This clone was seen only once. The chain uses TRBV20-1 and TRBJ2-1; unclear D gene. CDR3 length: 11 amino acids. Germline V lookup: CDR1 DFQATT, CDR2 SNEGSKA (reference sequence). V was pared by 5 bases and J by 14 bases, with 16 bases between. DNA for the CDR3: TGCAGTGCTTATGATGGACGGAGTAAGTTCTTC. As protein: CSAYDGRSKFF.

The V gene is TRBV5-1, the J gene TRBJ2-7, with D possibly being TRBD2 (5 bases). The germline V gene encodes CDR1 SGHRS and CDR2 YFSETQ. V shed 0 bases and J shed 0 bases, with 13 bases lying between them. There are 16 residues in the CDR3. The chain's CDR3 is CASSLDGITSSYEQYF. The DNA for the CDR3 is TGCGCCAGCAGCTTGGACGGGATTACGAGCTCCTACGAGCAGTACTTC. Drawing the rest from reference TRBV5-1 and TRBJ2-7, the complete variable domain is KAGVTQTPRYLIKTRGQQVTLSCSPISGHRSVSWYQQTPGQGLQFLFEYFSETQRNKGNFPGRFSGRQFSNSRSEMNVSTLELGDSALYLCASSLDGITSSYEQYFGPGTRLTVT.

The V and J genes are TRBV9 and TRBJ2-3; D not certain. CDR3 length: 15 amino acids. The ends were cut back, 0 bases at V and 2 bases at J, with 10 bases in the middle. Germline V gene data show CDR1 as SGDLS and CDR2 as YYNGEE. The CDR3 region is CASSVGSGSTDTQYF. CDR3 sequence (DNA): TGTGCCAGCAGCGTAGGGTCGGGTTCCACAGATACGCAGTATTTT.

The V and J genes are TRBV7-9 and TRBJ1-1; D is uncertain. Deletions cut 5 bases from V and 0 bases from J, with 10 bases between. The length of the CDR3 is 14 residues. Germline lookup yields CDR1 SEHNR and CDR2 FQNEAQ (reference sequence). For the CDR3, the DNA is TGTGCCAGCAGCGTCGGTCAGGTGAACACTGAAGCTTTCTTT. Translating it yields CASSVGQVNTEAFF.

The chain joins TRBV5-1 to TRBJ2-7, with D perhaps matching TRBD1 (6 bases). Germline loops: CDR1 SGHRS, CDR2 YFSETQ. This CDR3 spans 15 amino acids. V dropped 1 base and J dropped 0 bases, with 11 bases sitting between them. CDR3: CASSLIQGISYEQYF. For the CDR3, the DNA is TGCGCCAGCAGCTTGATTCAGGGGATCTCCTACGAGCAGTACTTC.

This clone was seen only once. The chain is built from TRBV28 and TRBJ1-2; 10 bases line up with TRBD1. CDR1 is MDHEN, CDR2 SYDVKM, per germline. The CDR3 length is 16 residues. Losses at the gene ends were 3 bases for V and 3 bases for J; bases not matched to a gene: 7. Written as DNA, the CDR3 is TGTGCCAGCAGTTTCGCCACCGGGACAGGGGACTATGGCTACACCTTC. Translation gives CASSFATGTGDYGYTF.

The rearrangement joins TRBV29-1 to TRBJ1-5; possible D gene TRBD1, 5 bases. The CDR3 has 14 residues. The V gene lost 4 bases and the J gene lost 3 bases, with 13 bases spanning the gap. Germline V gives CDR1 SQVTM, CDR2 ANQGSEA. CDR3 residues: CSVVHEGNNQPQHF. The CDR3 region has the DNA TGCAGCGTTGTGCACGAGGGGAACAATCAGCCCCAGCATTTT.

The V call is TRBV5-1, the J call TRBJ2-5, with D perhaps matching TRBD1 (6 bases). V lost 2 bases to trimming and J lost 1 base, with 12 bases between them. Germline CDR1 reads SGHRS; CDR2 reads YFSETQ. The CDR3 has 15 amino acids. CDR3 amino acids: CASSFWGQVQETQYF. CDR3 DNA sequence: TGCGCCAGCAGCTTCTGGGGGCAAGTCCAAGAGACCCAGTACTTC. Complete variable domain (other parts from reference TRBV5-1 and TRBJ2-5): KAGVTQTPRYLIKTRGQQVTLSCSPISGHRSVSWYQQTPGQGLQFLFEYFSETQRNKGNFPGRFSGRQFSNSRSEMNVSTLELGDSALYLCASSFWGQVQETQYFGPGTRLLVL.

This clone was counted a single time. The chain carries TRBV7-2 and TRBJ2-7; a possible D gene is TRBD2 (5 bases). The CDR3 length is 14 residues. The ends were cut back, 3 bases at V and 6 bases at J, with 15 bases in the middle. Germline values: CDR1 SGHTA, CDR2 FQGNSA. DNA for the CDR3: TGTGCCAGCAGCTTGAGGGAGCCGAGTGGCGAGCAGTACTTC. This translates into CASSLREPSGEQYF.

The CDR3 DNA sequence: TGTGCCAGCACCATCCGCGAGGGAGTTCGGGGTCGAGAGACCCAGTACTTC. It specifies CASTIREGVRGRETQYF. The gene calls are TRBV5-5 and TRBJ2-5, with a weak D call TRBD2 (5 bases). CDR3 length: 17 amino acids. The germline V gene has CDR1 SGHKS and CDR2 YYEKEE (reference sequence). V shed 6 bases and J shed 4 bases, with 25 bases lying between them.